The present T cell receptor (beta chain) was sequenced within a study of blood T cell repertoires in COVID-19. Across the study: Nucleic acid was either cDNA or gDNA, and it came from T cells, B-cell-depleted T cells, or PBMCs.

Study processing details: The assay estimated nucleated cells by amplifying reference gene primers. Method: immunoSEQ multiplex PCR; TCRdb's copy keeps in-frame clones and lacks some. From that table come the V and J calls and clone size; the DNA was used to work out D and trimming. The table has approximately 69,000 clones, around 90% seen once. The sample was peripheral blood. This clonotype originated in a middle-aged man with acute or convalescent COVID-19.

The CDR3 DNA sequence: TGCGCCAGCAGCCGCCGGACTAGCGGGAGGAGCACAGATACGCAGTATTTT. This sequence encodes CASSRRTSGRSTDTQYF. The chain couples TRBV5-1 to TRBJ2-3, with 14 bases matching TRBD2. The germline CDR1 and CDR2 sequences are SGHRS and YFSETQ. Trimming removed 4 bases from V and 0 bases from J; junction bases left unmatched: 4. The CDR3 contains 17 residues. Full variable domain (missing parts from reference TRBV5-1 and TRBJ2-3): KAGVTQTPRYLIKTRGQQVTLSCSPISGHRSVSWYQQTPGQGLQFLFEYFSETQRNKGNFPGRFSGRQFSNSRSEMNVSTLELGDSALYLCASSRRTSGRSTDTQYFGPGTRLTVL.